Each of the 18 T cell receptor beta chains below was sequenced from the same sample in a study of OX40 agonist ivuxolimab in advanced cancers. The method behind the library was the immunoSEQ multiplex PCR assay. TCRdb retrieved this table from immuneACCESS and kept in-frame rearrangements only. Not all clones are present; in checked studies, unresolved V genes account for under half, and no reason is known for the remainder. The sample table lists tens of thousands of clones, over 70% of them with a count of one. The ten biggest clones cover over 3.5% of the sample. The specimen comprised CD4+ or CD8+ T cells sorted from blood, sampled in a trial of the OX40 agonist ivuxolimab. These receptors originate from an adult with an advanced solid tumor such as melanoma, head and neck, liver or kidney cancer.

V gene TRBV15 combines with J gene TRBJ2-7; D not resolved. The CDR3 is made up of 16 amino acids. With 1 base removed from V and 1 base from J, the gap between germline ends came to 14 bases. Germline V gene sequence: CDR1 LNHNV, CDR2 YYDKDF (reference sequence). Here the CDR3 DNA reads TGTGCCACCAGCAGAGTTGGCGGAGAGTATTCCTACGAGCAGTACTTC. Protein product: CATSRVGGEYSYEQYF. Filled out from reference TRBV15 and TRBJ2-7, the complete variable domain reads DAMVIQNPRYQVTQFGKPVTLSCSQTLNHNVMYWYQQKSSQAPKLLFHYYDKDFNNEADTPDNFQSRRPNTSFCFLDIRSPGLGDTAMYLCATSRVGGEYSYEQYFGPGTRLTVT.

V and J are TRBV2 and TRBJ1-5, with 9 bases fitting TRBD1. J gave up 7 bases and V 7 bases, and 8 bases lay outside the gene matches. The CDR3 runs to 14 residues. Germline assignment: CDR1 SNHLY and CDR2 FYNNEI. The CDR3 DNA is TGTGCCAGCATGATACAGGGGGCGGGACAGCCCCAGCATTTT. Translating gives CASMIQGAGQPQHF.

The chain carries TRBV11-2 and TRBJ2-2; 8 nucleotides match TRBD2. Trimming cost V 6 bases and J 6 bases; bases outside gene matches: 12. In germline, CDR1 is SGHAT, CDR2 FQNNGV. The CDR3 loop spans 16 amino acids. The CDR3 spells CASSPGRTSQSGELFF. The CDR3 DNA sequence: TGTGCCAGCAGTCCCGGGAGGACTAGCCAATCCGGGGAGCTGTTTTTT.

The rearrangement joins TRBV5-1 to TRBJ2-5; 10 bases map to TRBD1. V lost 5 bases to trimming and J lost 3 bases; unmatched junction nucleotides: 10. Per the germline V gene, CDR1 is SGHRS and CDR2 is YFSETQ. The CDR3 runs 16 residues. CDR3 nucleotides: TGCGCCAGCAGGCCTATTGACAGGGGGCGGAAAGAGACCCAGTACTTC. Protein product: CASRPIDRGRKETQYF.

The chain joins TRBV10-1 to TRBJ2-7; D is ambiguous. Germline values: CDR1 WNHNN, CDR2 SYGVQD (reference sequence). The CDR3 spans 13 residues. Trimming stripped 6 bases from V and 7 bases from J, with 16 bases between. This CDR3 is CASSQARLGEQYF. In nucleotides, the CDR3 is TGCGCCAGCAGCCAGGCTAGGTTGGGTGAGCAGTACTTC.

The chain joins TRBV14 to TRBJ2-5; 8 nucleotides align to TRBD1. Per germline, CDR1 SGHDN and CDR2 FVKESK. The V gene end was trimmed by 0 bases and the J gene end by 5 bases; junction bases not matched to a gene: 11. The CDR3 has 17 amino acids. CDR3 nucleotide sequence: TGTGCCAGCAGCCAAGATAAGTCGGACAGGGCCTCGGAGACCCAGTACTTC. It codes for CASSQDKSDRASETQYF.

The chain links TRBV6-5 to TRBJ1-2, with a possible D match to TRBD1 (5 bases). The V gene lost 6 bases and the J gene lost 5 bases, with 19 bases spanning the gap. Germline V gene lookup returns CDR1 MNHEY and CDR2 SVGAGI. The CDR3 length is 15 residues. The DNA for the CDR3 is TGTGCCAGCAGCCTTTTGAGGGGTGCTGTTTATGGCTACACCTTC. Its protein product is CASSLLRGAVYGYTF.

This clone was seen a few times. V usage is TRBV6-6 and J usage is TRBJ1-1, with no clear D. Trimming took 7 bases from V and 3 from J, leaving 15 bases between them. Germline-derived CDR1 and CDR2 are MNHNY and SVGAGI (reference sequence). The CDR3 extends over 14 amino acids. CDR3 sequence: CASKTPGSDTEAFF. DNA of the CDR3: TGTGCCAGCAAGACCCCCGGCAGTGACACTGAAGCTTTCTTT.

V gene TRBV29-1 combines with J gene TRBJ2-3; D is perhaps TRBD2 (5 bases). This CDR3 spans 14 amino acids. V dropped 2 bases and J dropped 0 bases, with 9 bases sitting between them. CDR1 and CDR2 (germline): SQVTM, ANQGSEA. CDR3 DNA: TGCAGCGTTGAAAGCAGGACTAGCACAGATACGCAGTATTTT. It translates to CSVESRTSTDTQYF.

The chain couples TRBV5-6 to TRBJ2-7; no clear D. V was trimmed by 2 bases and J by 5 bases, leaving 11 bases between them. The length of the CDR3 is 13 residues. Per the germline V gene, CDR1 is SGHDT and CDR2 is YYEEEE. CDR3 region: CASSFPGYHEQYF. Here the CDR3 DNA reads TGTGCCAGCAGCTTTCCCGGGTACCACGAGCAGTACTTC.

The sample holds a few counts of this clone. The DNA for the CDR3 is TGTGCCAGCAGTTTGGCAGGATTGGGAAACACCATATATTTT. Protein product: CASSLAGLGNTIYF. The V call is TRBV6-5, the J call TRBJ1-3; D is unresolved. V was clipped by 4 bases and J by 4 bases, with 11 bases between them. This CDR3 has 14 residues. The germline gives CDR1 MNHEY, CDR2 SVGAGI.

The rearrangement uses TRBV7-6 and TRBJ1-6; weak D call: TRBD1 (5 bases). Trimming cost V 4 bases and J 2 bases, with 12 bases left between them. This CDR3 is built from 16 residues. Germline V gives CDR1 SGHVS, CDR2 FNYEAQ. The CDR3 protein is CASSSTPTAYNSPLHF. In DNA, the CDR3 is TGTGCCAGCAGCTCGACCCCGACAGCCTATAATTCACCCCTCCACTTT.

The gene calls are TRBV7-2 and TRBJ1-1; TRBD1 agrees at 8 bases. Looked up from germline, CDR1 is SGHTA and CDR2 is FQGNSA. The CDR3 contains 14 residues. V gave up 2 bases and J gave up 6 bases; unmatched junction bases: 5. The CDR3 sequence: CASSLKTGAPEAFF. The DNA for the CDR3 is TGTGCCAGCAGCTTAAAGACAGGGGCCCCTGAAGCTTTCTTT.

J is TRBJ2-5 and V is TRBV18; D is possibly TRBD1 (6 bases). The J call is uncertain, as TRBJ2-7 better fits the DNA end. This CDR3 is 15 amino acids long. Germline V lookup: CDR1 KGHSH, CDR2 LQKENI. DNA for the CDR3: TGTGCCAGCTCACCCTACAGGGCCGGTCTCTACGAGCAGTACTTC. Protein: CASSPYRAGLYEQYF.

The chain joins TRBV29-1 to TRBJ1-1; TRBD1 matches at 8 bases. Germline values: CDR1 SQVTM, CDR2 ANQGSEA. The CDR3 runs to 14 residues. V was pared by 7 bases and J by 5 bases, with 12 bases of the junction left unmatched. In DNA, the CDR3 is TGCAGCGCGACCTCGACCAACAGGGGGACTGAAGCTTTCTTT. It translates to CSATSTNRGTEAFF.

The chain couples TRBV7-3 to TRBJ1-1, with 11 nucleotides matching TRBD1. The CDR3 is 18 amino acids. Germline V lookup: CDR1 SGHTA, CDR2 FQGTGA. V trimming: 6 bases; J trimming: 0 bases; junction bases outside the gene matches: 12. The CDR3 loop is CASSFPLGQGGMNTEAFF. The CDR3 region has the DNA TGTGCCAGCAGTTTTCCATTGGGACAGGGGGGAATGAACACTGAAGCTTTCTTT.

This chain uses TRBV28 with TRBJ1-5; possible D gene TRBD1, 6 bases. The germline CDR1 and CDR2 sequences are MDHEN and SYDVKM. With 5 bases removed from V and 3 bases from J, the gap between germline ends came to 8 bases. The CDR3 length is 13 residues. Written as DNA, the CDR3 is TGTGCCAGCAGTCGGGACACCAATCAGCCCCAGCATTTT. The encoded protein is CASSRDTNQPQHF.

The rearrangement links TRBV5-1 to TRBJ2-1; TRBD1 aligns across 8 bases. The ends lost 6 bases at V and 8 bases at J; junction bases unmatched: 16. CDR3 length equals 16 residues. Looked up from germline, CDR1 is SGHRS and CDR2 is YFSETQ. The CDR3 protein is CASTSLQGALRDEQFF. The CDR3 DNA is TGCGCCAGCACATCTCTCCAGGGGGCGCTGAGGGATGAGCAGTTCTTC.